Below, 22 T cell receptor beta chains from the same sample are listed, as sequenced in a study of blood T cell repertoires in COVID-19. Data came from immunoSEQ multiplex PCR; TCRdb stores just in-frame clones and leaves some out. The data contain 60,000 to 75,000 clones, 85% to 90% of them singletons. The sequencing sample was made of peripheral blood. Receptors were obtained from a man between 65 and 80 years old with active COVID-19.

Only a few counts were recorded for this clone. V is TRBV9 and J is TRBJ1-5; 9 positions match TRBD1. V lost 3 bases to trimming and J lost 1 base; unmatched junction nucleotides: 2. Germline CDR1 reads SGDLS; CDR2 reads YYNGEE. The CDR3 has 15 residues. CDR3 protein: CASSAGQGSNQPQHF. The CDR3 nucleotides are TGTGCCAGCAGCGCCGGACAGGGGAGCAATCAGCCCCAGCATTTT.

The chain recombines TRBV12-3 or TRBV12-4 with TRBJ2-3; D is perhaps TRBD1 (5 bases). The CDR3 extends over 12 amino acids. The ends were cut back, 1 base at V and 9 bases at J, with 8 bases in the middle. Here the CDR3 DNA reads TGTGCCAGCAGTTTAGATCCAGGGACGCAGTATTTT. It translates to CASSLDPGTQYF.

This clone was counted only a few times. The chain joins TRBV3-1 (or the pseudogene TRBV3-2) to TRBJ1-1, with a weak D call TRBD1 (5 bases). With 0 bases removed from V and 5 bases from J, the gap between germline ends came to 10 bases. Germline values: CDR1 LGHDT, CDR2 YNNKEL (reference sequence). This CDR3 is 14 amino acids long. The chain's CDR3 is CASSQEARVTEAFF. The CDR3 nucleotides read TGTGCCAGCAGCCAAGAGGCCAGGGTGACTGAAGCTTTCTTT.

The chain uses TRBV5-4 and TRBJ2-7, with a tentative D call TRBD1 (7 bases). CDR3 length: 15 residues. Germline V gene lookup returns CDR1 SGHNT and CDR2 YYREEE (reference sequence). Deletions cut 0 bases from V and 6 bases from J, with 16 bases between. The DNA for the CDR3 is TGTGCCAGCAGCTTGGCCCAGGGGGGAACTGGCGAGCAGTACTTC. This codes for CASSLAQGGTGEQYF.

The V and J genes are TRBV9 and TRBJ1-6; D is possibly TRBD1 (6 bases). Germline V CDR1 and CDR2: SGDLS, YYNGEE. The germline V and J ends were trimmed by 0 bases and 3 bases, with 16 bases remaining between them. The CDR3 runs 18 residues. CDR3 DNA: TGTGCCAGCAGCGTAGCTACCGGGGGGCGCTTCTATAATTCACCCCTCCACTTT. It is translated as CASSVATGGRFYNSPLHF.

V usage is TRBV5-4 and J usage is TRBJ2-7; D remains ambiguous. Germline lookup yields CDR1 SGHNT and CDR2 YYREEE (reference sequence). V was cut by 0 bases and J by 6 bases, with 16 bases left in between. This CDR3 has 15 residues. As DNA, the CDR3 is TGTGCCAGCAGCTTGGAAGGAGTGCGGAGCCCCGAGCAGTACTTC. Encoded protein: CASSLEGVRSPEQYF.

This chain uses TRBV6-5 with TRBJ2-5; weak D call: TRBD2 (6 bases). The germline V gene has CDR1 MNHEY and CDR2 SVGAGI. The CDR3 spans 13 residues. V dropped 7 bases and J dropped 3 bases, with 12 bases sitting between them. The DNA of the CDR3 is TGTGCCAGCACCCGGGGGACCAAAGAGACCCAGTACTTC. This translates into CASTRGTKETQYF.

V and J are TRBV4-2 and TRBJ1-3, with TRBD1 as a possible D gene (6 bases). Germline V lookup: CDR1 LGHNA, CDR2 YNFKEQ. Trimming removed 4 bases at V and 4 bases at J, with 17 bases between. The CDR3 contains 16 residues. CDR3 sequence: CASSPSGWGRGNTIYF. For the CDR3, the DNA is TGTGCCAGCAGCCCGAGCGGTTGGGGGCGAGGAAACACCATATATTTT.

This clone has a single count. The chain employs TRBV5-1 and TRBJ2-5; the match to TRBD2 covers 7 bases. Germline V CDR1 and CDR2: SGHRS, YFSETQ. The CDR3 contains 14 residues. V shed 0 bases and J 3 bases; nucleotides not matched to a gene: 2. As DNA, the CDR3 is TGCGCCAGCAGCTTGGGAGCGGGGAAAGAGACCCAGTACTTC. Protein: CASSLGAGKETQYF.

The V gene is TRBV4-2, the J gene TRBJ2-2, with D possibly TRBD1 on 5 matching bases. In germline, CDR1 is LGHNA, CDR2 YNFKEQ. This CDR3 spans 15 amino acids. V was clipped by 0 bases and J by 4 bases, with 9 bases between them. The DNA of the CDR3 is TGTGCCAGCAGCCAAGATGGGCAGGGCACCGGGGAGCTGTTTTTT. Protein sequence: CASSQDGQGTGELFF.

V is TRBV11-2 and J is TRBJ2-7; the D gene is possibly TRBD2 (6 bases). The germline gives CDR1 SGHAT, CDR2 FQNNGV. The CDR3 sequence is 14 residues long. V was pared by 1 base and J by 6 bases, with 13 bases between. This CDR3 reads CASSLGRRGGEQYF. In DNA form, the CDR3 reads TGTGCCAGCAGCTTAGGGCGGAGGGGCGGCGAGCAGTACTTC.

The CDR3 protein is CASSTVPGQGGIQYF. Here the CDR3 DNA reads TGTGCCAGCTCAACCGTCCCGGGACAGGGGGGCATTCAGTACTTC. The chain has TRBV18 and TRBJ2-4; TRBD1 matches 11 bases. J gave up 9 bases and V 5 bases, and 9 bases lay outside the gene matches. CDR1 KGHSH and CDR2 LQKENI come from the germline V gene. CDR3 length: 15 amino acids.

This rearrangement joins TRBV5-4 to TRBJ2-3; no clear D. The length of the CDR3 is 13 residues. Per the germline V gene, CDR1 is SGHNT and CDR2 is YYREEE (reference sequence). V lost 3 bases, J lost 6 bases, and 11 bases lay in between. The CDR3 coding sequence is TGTGCCAGCAGCTCCCTCGGTTCGGATACGCAGTATTTT. This gives the protein CASSSLGSDTQYF.

The J gene is TRBJ1-3, the V gene TRBV25-1; D possibly corresponds to TRBD1 (6 bases). The V end lost 0 bases, the J end lost 7 bases, and 16 bases lay between the germline ends. The germline V gene has CDR1 MGHDK and CDR2 SYGVNS. The CDR3 totals 16 residues. The CDR3 sequence is CASSEYGGGGVNTIYF. DNA of the CDR3: TGTGCCAGCAGTGAATATGGGGGCGGGGGTGTGAACACCATATATTTT.

The gene calls are TRBV7-8 and TRBJ2-5; TRBD1 is a possible D gene (6 bases). Per the germline V gene, CDR1 is SGHVS and CDR2 is FQNEAQ. Trimming left V 5 bases short and J 5 bases short, with 12 bases between. CDR3 length equals 13 residues. The CDR3 here is CASSTRRGETQYF. CDR3 nucleotides: TGTGCCAGCAGCACCCGAAGGGGGGAGACCCAGTACTTC.

The chain links TRBV29-1 to TRBJ2-1; 10 bases are a match to TRBD2. V gave up 6 bases and J gave up 8 bases; unmatched junction bases: 7. Germline CDR1 is SQVTM and CDR2 is ANQGSEA. The CDR3 is made up of 13 amino acids. CDR3 amino acids: CSVMGLASDEQFF. The CDR3 DNA is TGCAGCGTCATGGGACTAGCGTCGGATGAGCAGTTCTTC.

The J gene is TRBJ2-2, the V gene TRBV7-9; a weak D match, TRBD2 (5 bases). The germline V gene encodes CDR1 SEHNR and CDR2 FQNEAQ (reference sequence). This CDR3 has 14 residues. Trimming cost V 1 base and J 6 bases, with 9 bases left between them. The chain's CDR3 is CASSLGLASGELFF. The CDR3 DNA follows: TGTGCCAGCAGCTTAGGGCTAGCCTCCGGGGAGCTGTTTTTT.

This clone was counted a few times. The chain joins TRBV12-3 or TRBV12-4 to TRBJ1-2, with TRBD1 identical over 8 bases. The V segment lost 6 bases and the J segment 8 bases; nucleotides outside the gene matches: 8. The CDR3 contains 13 residues. CDR3 in amino acids: CASSWTGTGGYTF. In nucleotides, the CDR3 is TGTGCCAGCAGCTGGACAGGGACAGGAGGCTACACCTTC.

The CDR3 loop is CASRDSGHSTDTQYF. The CDR3 DNA is TGTGCCAGCAGGGATTCAGGGCATAGCACAGATACGCAGTATTTT. This sequence joins TRBV2 and TRBJ2-3; weak D call: TRBD1 (5 bases). This CDR3 comprises 15 residues. Trimming left V 6 bases short and J 0 bases short, with 13 bases between. Germline values: CDR1 SNHLY, CDR2 FYNNEI.

The chain has TRBV11-2 and TRBJ2-3; D is perhaps TRBD2 (5 bases). CDR3 length: 14 residues. The V gene's germline CDR1 is SGHAT and CDR2 FQNNGV. Trimming cost V 3 bases and J 6 bases, with 13 bases left between them. For the CDR3, the DNA is TGTGCCAGCAGCTTTGGGCAGCCGGGGGATACGCAGTATTTT. Its translation: CASSFGQPGDTQYF.

This clone was seen just once. The chain uses TRBV2 and TRBJ2-1; TRBD2 matches 10 bases. CDR1 and CDR2 from the germline V gene are SNHLY and FYNNEI. Trimming at V came to 4 bases and at J to 9 bases, leaving 6 bases not matched to a gene. The CDR3 runs 14 residues. Here the CDR3 DNA reads TGTGCCAGCAGTGCTAGCGGGAGTCGTGCTGAGCAGTTCTTC. Its protein is CASSASGSRAEQFF.

This sequence joins TRBV9 and TRBJ2-1; TRBD2 matches at 12 bases. The CDR3 sequence is 14 residues long. The germline gives CDR1 SGDLS, CDR2 YYNGEE. V shed 3 bases and J 12 bases; nucleotides not matched to a gene: 7. In DNA form, the CDR3 reads TGTGCCAGCAGCGCCCGACTAGCGGGAGACGGGCAGTTCTTC. Amino acid sequence: CASSARLAGDGQFF. The complete variable domain, with remaining parts taken from reference TRBV9 and TRBJ2-1, reads DSGVTQTPKHLITATGQRVTLRCSPRSGDLSVYWYQQSLDQGLQFLIQYYNGEERAKGNILERFSAQQFPDLHSELNLSSLELGDSALYFCASSARLAGDGQFFGPGTRLTVL.